The present T cell receptor beta chain was sequenced within a study of shared clonotypes between healthy human individuals. About the study: Every donor yielded three CD4 naive, three CD4 memory, two CD8 naive and one CD8 memory plate.

V was trimmed by 7 bases and J by 5 bases, leaving 21 bases between them. Germline CDR1 SQVTM, CDR2 ANQGSEA. The CDR3 spans 14 residues. Every subset's genomic DNA went evenly onto several immunoSEQ plates. Clones were read by immunoSEQ multiplex PCR, and TCRdb kept only the in-frame ones, dropping some. The repertoire holds hundreds of thousands of clones, with roughly 73% as singletons. Donors, healthy HIV-negative adults, lacked recent acute infections or vaccinations. This TCR came from a woman in her twenties or thirties in good health. The specimen was memory CD4+ T cells sorted from blood. Indicated subset: CD45RA-negative fraction. The chain joins TRBV29-1 to TRBJ2-7, with a weak D call TRBD2 (7 bases). CDR3 residues: CSAAGTAGADEQYF. DNA for the CDR3: TGCAGCGCCGCGGGGACCGCGGGGGCGGACGAGCAGTACTTC.